This T cell receptor beta chain comes out of a study of glioma-infiltrating T cells. Study results and caveats: CDR3 overlap between tissue and blood was very small. Above-expected tissue-blood divergence occurred in all gliomas, most in low-grade ones.

The iRepertoire nested amplicon-rescue multiplex PCR amplified TCR alpha and beta CDR3s from RNA. One-step reverse transcription and amplification started from about 100-400 ng of tissue mRNA or PBMC total RNA. MiXCR, applied by TCRdb to the multiplex PCR reads, yields one record per CDR3 protein. The table shows about 180,000 distinct CDR3 sequences, with over 40% occurring only once. This clonotype was seen repeatedly, ten times or more. The antigen is not known. This clonotype was obtained from a human donor with low-grade glioma or glioblastoma, undergoing nonglioma brain surgery, or in good health (not recorded which). Sample: glioma tissue, nonneoplastic brain tissue, or PBMCs (not recorded which).

CDR3 in DNA: TGTGCCAGCAGTTTACGCAGGGCTAGAAATTCACCCCTCCACTTT. This translates into CASSLRRARNSPLHF. The chain links TRBV28 to TRBJ1-6, with D tentatively TRBD1 (5 bases). Trimming stripped 2 bases from V and 7 bases from J, with 12 bases between. Per germline, CDR1 MDHEN and CDR2 SYDVKM. This CDR3 spans 15 amino acids.